Included here is one T cell receptor (beta chain) sequence, with context. Its antigen is not known. Presence of unique molecular identifiers characterized the TCR beta cDNA libraries. TCRdb reprocessed the PCR reads via MiXCR and lists one record per CDR3 protein. The repertoire includes roughly 580,000 distinct CDR3 sequences, roughly 47% of them detected once, and approximately 1.7% sits in the top ten. The sample is drawn from a study of post-analysis software for immune sequencing data. Study summary: Several disease courses (relapsing-remitting, secondary progressive and progressive-relapsing) of multiple sclerosis were included. Study results and limitations: When patients were compared with controls, four to six TRBV segments were more frequent, TRBV5-6, TRBV5-1 and TRBV20-1 among them. Controls had significantly higher normalized Chao1 diversity than multiple sclerosis patients.

This CDR3 region has 13 residues. V trimming: 6 bases; J trimming: 5 bases; junction bases outside the gene matches: 4. Germline CDR1 is ENHRY and CDR2 is SYGVKD. The sample comprised blood. The chain is built from TRBV10-3 and TRBJ2-5; 9 bases line up with TRBD1. The receptor comes from a girl aged 10 to 17 with multiple sclerosis. The CDR3 sequence is CAIRGQGGETQYF. DNA for the CDR3: TGTGCCATCAGGGGACAGGGAGGGGAGACCCAGTACTTC.